These T cell receptor beta chains were read from a single sample in a study of T cells in narcolepsy. Repertoires were generated with immunoSEQ multiplex PCR, while TCRdb's copy carries only in-frame clones and drops some. The data contain tens of thousands of clones, more than 75% of them seen just once; the ten biggest clones take up 2% to 3%. Sequencing was done on a sample of CD45RA- memory CD4+ T cells from PBMCs. The receptors were sampled from a human donor with narcolepsy. CDR3s include the opening cysteine and the closing phenylalanine or tryptophan. A D gene is named only where the DNA matches it firmly. Size is omitted from some rows. Given values are once, few, many or a class for expanded clones.

len,v_gene,d_gene,j_gene,abundance,CDR3aa,CDR3nt
15,TRBV5-6,TRBD2,TRBJ2-7,-,CASSLGPAGAYEQYF,TGTGCCAGCAGCTTGGGCCCAGCGGGGGCCTACGAGCAGTACTTC
14,TRBV28,TRBD1,TRBJ1-5,-,CASSSGQGFQPQHF,TGTGCCAGCAGTTCAGGACAGGGATTCCAGCCCCAGCATTTT
15,TRBV6-5,TRBD2,TRBJ2-1,-,CASRFLAGGLNEQFF,TGTGCCAGCAGATTTCTAGCGGGAGGCTTGAATGAGCAGTTCTTC
15,TRBV5-6,-,TRBJ1-4,-,CASRSLGATNEKLFF,TGTGCCAGCAGATCTCTAGGGGCCACTAATGAAAAACTGTTTTTT
13,TRBV2,TRBD1,TRBJ1-2,-,CASTATGDYGYTF,TGTGCCAGCACCGCTACAGGGGACTATGGCTACACCTTC
15,TRBV6-1,-,TRBJ2-7,-,CASIQRWGVTYEQYF,TGTGCCAGCATCCAGAGGTGGGGGGTGACCTACGAGCAGTACTTC
15,TRBV30,TRBD2,TRBJ2-7,-,CAWSGTSGATYEQYF,TGTGCCTGGAGTGGGACTAGCGGGGCCACCTACGAGCAGTACTTC
12,TRBV6-5,-,TRBJ2-3,-,CASSSRRDTQYF,TGTGCCAGCAGCTCACGAAGGGATACGCAGTATTTT
13,TRBV7-2,-,TRBJ1-1,-,CASSLGRAAGAFF,TGTGCCAGCAGCTTAGGCAGGGCCGCCGGGGCTTTCTTT
13,TRBV30,-,TRBJ1-4,-,CAWSLGPNEKLFF,TGTGCCTGGAGTTTGGGCCCCAATGAAAAACTGTTTTTT
13,TRBV18,-,TRBJ1-1,-,CASSYQKNTEAFF,TGTGCCAGCTCGTATCAGAAGAACACTGAAGCTTTCTTT
15,TRBV27,-,TRBJ1-2,-,CASSFLGRRGGGYTF,TGTGCCAGCAGTTTCCTCGGGAGGAGGGGGGGTGGCTACACCTTC
15,TRBV7-8,TRBD1,TRBJ2-7,-,CASSPRQGRGYEQYF,TGTGCCAGCAGCCCCCGACAGGGGAGAGGCTACGAGCAGTACTTC
12,TRBV28,-,TRBJ1-2,-,CASSRQEYGYTF,TGTGCCAGCAGTCGACAGGAATATGGCTACACCTTC
15,TRBV4-3,-,TRBJ1-2,-,CASSPGRGGSYGYTF,TGCGCCAGCAGCCCGGGGCGGGGGGGCTCGTATGGCTACACCTTC
14,TRBV6-4,-,TRBJ1-2,-,CASSESPGLGGYTF,TGTGCCAGCAGTGAAAGTCCCGGGCTGGGAGGCTACACCTTC
11,TRBV5-5,-,TRBJ2-7,-,CASSLTYEQYF,TGTGCCAGCAGCTTAACCTACGAGCAGTACTTC
12,TRBV10-3,-,TRBJ2-5,-,CAIKASEETQYF,TGTGCCATCAAGGCCAGCGAAGAGACCCAGTACTTC
12,TRBV2,-,TRBJ1-2,-,CASSKEDYGYTF,TGTGCCAGCTCCAAGGAGGACTATGGCTACACCTTC
15,TRBV5-1,-,TRBJ2-6,-,CASSLGGPGANVLTF,TGCGCCAGCAGCTTGGGGGGTCCCGGGGCCAACGTCCTGACTTTC
14,TRBV19,TRBD1,TRBJ1-1,-,CASAGQGDNTEAFF,TGTGCCAGTGCGGGACAGGGGGATAACACTGAAGCTTTCTTT
15,TRBV5-1,-,TRBJ2-2,few,CASSLKTGEHRELFF,TGCGCCAGCAGCTTGAAAACAGGAGAACACCGGGAGCTGTTTTTT
14,TRBV15,-,TRBJ1-6,-,CATSVERVNSPLHF,TGTGCCACCAGTGTGGAGAGGGTTAATTCACCCCTCCACTTT
14,TRBV25-1,-,TRBJ1-2,-,CASRESRGGYGYTF,TGTGCCAGCAGGGAGTCCAGGGGAGGCTATGGCTACACCTTC
13,TRBV7-9,-,TRBJ1-6,few,CASSRGGNSPLHF,TGTGCCAGCAGCAGGGGAGGGAATTCACCCCTCCACTTT
15,TRBV7-5,-,TRBJ1-2,-,CVRSFRGPANYGYTF,TGTGTCAGAAGCTTCAGGGGCCCCGCCAACTATGGCTACACCTTC
16,TRBV6-1,-,TRBJ2-3,-,CASSGNLVATKDTQYF,TGTGCCAGCAGTGGCAATCTGGTAGCGACTAAGGATACGCAGTATTTT
13,TRBV10-2,-,TRBJ2-7,-,CASSETARYEQYF,TGCGCCAGCAGTGAAACGGCCCGCTACGAGCAGTACTTC
15,TRBV6-1,-,TRBJ1-4,-,CASSQMMATNEKLFF,TGTGCCAGCAGTCAGATGATGGCAACTAATGAAAAACTGTTTTTT
12,TRBV6-1,-,TRBJ1-2,-,CASDNNNYGYTF,TGTGCCAGCGACAACAATAACTATGGCTACACCTTC
14,TRBV5-4,-,TRBJ1-2,-,CASSSPSNNYGYTF,TGTGCCAGCAGCTCTCCGTCCAATAACTATGGCTACACCTTC
13,TRBV7-6,-,TRBJ2-1,-,CASSFDQHREQFF,TGTGCCAGCAGCTTTGATCAGCATCGCGAGCAGTTCTTC
13,TRBV6-1,-,TRBJ1-3,-,CASRQGAGNTIYF,TGTGCCAGCAGACAGGGTGCGGGAAACACCATATATTTT
14,TRBV10-3,-,TRBJ1-2,-,CAISDRGEGYGYTF,TGTGCCATCAGTGATAGAGGGGAGGGGTATGGCTACACCTTC
8,TRBV20-1,-,TRBJ2-5,-,CSARRTNF,TGCAGTGCTAGGAGGACTAACTTC
14,TRBV5-1,-,TRBJ2-4,-,CASSSGGPENIQYF,TGCGCCAGCAGCTCTGGCGGGCCGGAAAACATTCAGTACTTC
16,TRBV2,TRBD1,TRBJ1-1,-,CASRSRTGTGATEAFF,TGTGCCAGCAGATCTAGAACCGGGACAGGGGCAACTGAAGCTTTCTTT
13,TRBV7-9,-,TRBJ1-2,-,CASSFDQGRVYTF,TGTGCCAGCAGCTTTGATCAGGGAAGGGTCTACACCTTC
14,TRBV2,-,TRBJ2-3,few,CASSGRGATDTQYF,TGTGCCAGCAGTGGGCGAGGGGCCACAGATACGCAGTATTTT
11,TRBV20-1,-,TRBJ1-1,-,CSASLHTEAFF,TGCAGTGCCTCACTACACACTGAAGCTTTCTTT
14,TRBV7-2,TRBD2,TRBJ2-2,-,CASSRGGDTGELFF,TGTGCCAGCAGTCGCGGGGGGGACACCGGGGAGCTGTTTTTT
16,TRBV7-2,-,TRBJ1-2,few,CASSLDRVDGTGGYTF,TGTGCCAGCAGCTTAGACAGGGTGGACGGGACGGGTGGCTACACCTTC
15,TRBV15,-,TRBJ1-2,medium-sized,CATSRVEGQVFGYTF,TGTGCCACCAGCAGAGTGGAAGGTCAAGTCTTTGGCTACACCTTC
15,TRBV9,-,TRBJ2-3,-,CASSVRRGSTDTQYF,TGTGCCAGCAGCGTGCGCAGGGGTAGCACAGATACGCAGTATTTT
13,TRBV18,TRBD1,TRBJ1-1,-,CASSDGQGEEAFF,TGTGCCAGCTCAGACGGACAGGGGGAAGAGGCTTTCTTT
15,TRBV6-5,-,TRBJ2-3,few,CASSDAGIGRDTQYF,TGTGCCAGCTCCGATGCAGGGATCGGGAGAGATACGCAGTATTTT